This T cell receptor beta chain stems from a study of blood T cell repertoires in COVID-19. Overall study context: There were acute and convalescent COVID-19 samples, and they came from the United States, Italy and Spain. Nucleic acid was either cDNA or gDNA, and it came from T cells, B-cell-depleted T cells, or PBMCs.

This study enrolled people aged about 18 to 95 from about two dozen US geographic areas. Self-reported history from a screening survey and questionnaire set each donor's cohort. The assay was immunoSEQ multiplex PCR, and TCRdb's table has in-frame clones only and misses some. The profile shows about 140,000 clones, 86% of them singletons. Germline values: CDR1 MDHEN, CDR2 SYDVKM. The CDR3 loop spans 12 amino acids. V lost 5 bases and J lost 8, with 10 bases in between. The chain employs TRBV28 and TRBJ1-3; D is uncertain. The TCR comes from a middle-aged man who had recovered from COVID-19. Sequencing input: PBMCs or T cells enriched from blood (not recorded which). CDR3 coding DNA: TGTGCCAGCAGTCCGATAAGAGACACCATATATTTT. Encoded protein: CASSPIRDTIYF.